The entry below gives a single TCR beta chain sequence along with its context. This sample was included in a study of cytomegalovirus exposure and HLA in healthy donors. Germline trimming cut 2 bases from V and 1 base from J; bases unmatched to any gene: 8. Germline CDR1 LNHNV, CDR2 YYDKDF (reference sequence). The CDR3 is 17 amino acids. The primer mix had 60 Vbeta and 13 Jbeta primers. Sequenced by immunoSEQ multiplex PCR; TCRdb stores in-frame clones only, minus some. Among 150,000 or so clones listed, 65% to 80% were seen once. The sequencing input was PBMCs. V gene TRBV15 combines with J gene TRBJ1-5, with TRBD1 identical over 7 bases. This receptor was identified in a woman in her forties or fifties in good health and CMV-seropositive. DNA for the CDR3: TGTGCCACCAGCAGACCAGGGGGAGGTCTGAGCAATCAGCCCCAGCATTTT. Its protein is CATSRPGGGLSNQPQHF.